The sequence of this T cell receptor beta chain was determined in a study of CD8 T cells in Susac syndrome. Reverse transcription of roughly 0.5 to 1 ug RNA used random hexamers. The authors amplified TCR beta CDR3 across 54 Vbeta and 13 Jbeta using immunoSEQ multiplex PCR. A single record per CDR3 protein comes from TCRdb applying MiXCR to the immunoSEQ multiplex PCR reads. The table records about 150,000 distinct CDR3 sequences, roughly 94% of them present only once. Germline-derived CDR1 and CDR2 are SQVTM and ANQGSEA. Losses at the gene ends were 7 bases for V and 5 bases for J; bases not matched to a gene: 12. The CDR3 runs to 14 residues.

The chain recombines TRBV29-1 with TRBJ2-5, with 8 bases lining up with TRBD1. The origin of this receptor is a human donor with multiple sclerosis. The sample comprised CD8+ T cells from PBMCs. The CDR3 DNA reads as TGCAGCGCCCTTGTAGACAGGGGCTATGAGACCCAGTACTTC. It codes for CSALVDRGYETQYF.